This T cell receptor beta chain emerged from a study of blood T cell repertoires in COVID-19. In the study overall: Sites in the United States, Italy and Spain provided acute and convalescent COVID-19 samples. Sample material is recorded as cDNA or gDNA derived from T cells, B-cell-depleted T cells, or PBMCs.

V trimming: 4 bases; J trimming: 4 bases; junction bases outside the gene matches: 2. The CDR3 runs 13 residues. Germline assignment: CDR1 ENHRY and CDR2 SYGVKD. Original data processing: Quantification of nucleated cells was approximated via reference gene primer amplification. TCRdb's copy holds only in-frame clones and misses some; the assay was immunoSEQ multiplex PCR. Clone size and V and J calls were adopted from that table, with D and trimming inferred from the DNA. The table records around 30,000 clones, around 90% of them present only once. The V call is TRBV10-3, the J call TRBJ2-5, with TRBD2 matching over 8 bases. This clonotype was sampled from a man aged 50 to 59 with active or convalescent COVID-19. The sequenced sample consisted of peripheral blood. DNA for the CDR3: TGTGCCATCAGTGCGGGGGGGGGAGAGACCCAGTACTTC. Its translation: CAISAGGGETQYF.